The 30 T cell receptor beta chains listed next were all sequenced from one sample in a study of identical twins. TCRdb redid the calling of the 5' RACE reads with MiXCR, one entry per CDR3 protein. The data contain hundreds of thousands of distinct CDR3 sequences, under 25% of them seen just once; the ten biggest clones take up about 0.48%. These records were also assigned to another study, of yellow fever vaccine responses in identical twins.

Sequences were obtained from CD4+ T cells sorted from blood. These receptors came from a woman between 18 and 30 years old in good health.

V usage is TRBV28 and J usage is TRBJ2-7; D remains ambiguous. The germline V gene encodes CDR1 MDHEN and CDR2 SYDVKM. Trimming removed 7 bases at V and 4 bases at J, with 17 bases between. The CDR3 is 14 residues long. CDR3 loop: CASKDTGPIYEQYV. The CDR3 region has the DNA TGTGCCAGCAAGGATACCGGGCCGATTTACGAGCAGTACGTC.

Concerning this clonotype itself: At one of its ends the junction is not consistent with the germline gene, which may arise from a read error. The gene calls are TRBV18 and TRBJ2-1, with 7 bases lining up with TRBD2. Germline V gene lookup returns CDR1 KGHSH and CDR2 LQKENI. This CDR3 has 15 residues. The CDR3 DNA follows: TGTGCCAGCTCACCAGGGCGGGAGTCCTCCAATGAGCAGTTCTTC. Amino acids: CASSPGRESSNEQFF.

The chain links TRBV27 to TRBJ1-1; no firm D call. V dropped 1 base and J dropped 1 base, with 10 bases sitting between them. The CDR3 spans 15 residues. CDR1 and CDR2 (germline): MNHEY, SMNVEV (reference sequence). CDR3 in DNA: TGTGCCAGCAGTTTATTTCCAAAACCGAACACTGAAGCTTTCTTT. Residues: CASSLFPKPNTEAFF.

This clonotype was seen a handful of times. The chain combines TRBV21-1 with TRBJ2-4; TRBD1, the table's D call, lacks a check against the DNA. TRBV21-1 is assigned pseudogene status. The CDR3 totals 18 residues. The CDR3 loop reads CASSVHRTGRIAKNIQYF. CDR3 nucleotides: TGTGCCAGCAGCGTTCACAGGACGGGGAGGATAGCCAAAAACATTCAGTACTTC.

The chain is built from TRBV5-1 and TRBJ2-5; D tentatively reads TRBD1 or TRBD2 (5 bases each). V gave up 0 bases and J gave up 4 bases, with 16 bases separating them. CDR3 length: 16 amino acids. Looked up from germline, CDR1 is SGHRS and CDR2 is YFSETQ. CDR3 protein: CASSLAEGLARETQYF. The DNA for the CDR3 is TGCGCCAGCAGCTTGGCCGAGGGGTTGGCACGAGAGACCCAGTACTTC.

In DNA, the CDR3 is TGTGCCAGCAGCATACGGGATGGGGTTGGCTATGGCTACACCTTC. The encoded protein is CASSIRDGVGYGYTF. This chain uses TRBV6-1 with TRBJ1-2; no clear D. Trimming pared 6 bases from V and 4 bases from J, leaving 18 bases between. Looked up from germline, CDR1 is MNHNS and CDR2 is SASEGT. The CDR3 has 15 amino acids.

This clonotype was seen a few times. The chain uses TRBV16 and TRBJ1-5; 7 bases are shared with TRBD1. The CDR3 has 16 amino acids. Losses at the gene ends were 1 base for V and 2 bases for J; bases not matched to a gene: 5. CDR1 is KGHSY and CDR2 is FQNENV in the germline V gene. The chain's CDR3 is CASSQWGRGGNQPQHF. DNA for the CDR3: TGTGCCAGCAGCCAATGGGGCAGGGGGGGCAATCAGCCCCAGCATTTT.

The CDR3 coding sequence is TGTGCCAGCAGCCCTAAGACAGCTTCACTCTCTGGGGCCAACGTCCTGACTTTC. This translates into CASSPKTASLSGANVLTF. The V call is TRBV11-2, the J call TRBJ2-6; possibly TRBD1 for D (5 bases). With 5 bases removed from V and 0 bases from J, the gap between germline ends came to 17 bases. This CDR3 is 18 amino acids long. The germline CDR1 and CDR2 sequences are SGHAT and FQNNGV.

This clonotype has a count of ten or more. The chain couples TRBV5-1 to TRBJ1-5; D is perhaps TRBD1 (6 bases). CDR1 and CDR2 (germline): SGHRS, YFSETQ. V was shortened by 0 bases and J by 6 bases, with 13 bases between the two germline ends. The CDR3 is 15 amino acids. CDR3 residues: CASSLVGARGQPQHF. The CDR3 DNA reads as TGCGCCAGCAGCTTGGTGGGGGCGCGGGGTCAGCCCCAGCATTTT.

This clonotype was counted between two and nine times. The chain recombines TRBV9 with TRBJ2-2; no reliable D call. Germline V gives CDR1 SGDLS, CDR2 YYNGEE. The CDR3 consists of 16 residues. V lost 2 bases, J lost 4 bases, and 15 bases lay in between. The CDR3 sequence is CASSVSPRPPTGELFF. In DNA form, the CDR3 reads TGTGCCAGCAGCGTCTCACCTCGGCCCCCCACCGGGGAGCTGTTTTTT.

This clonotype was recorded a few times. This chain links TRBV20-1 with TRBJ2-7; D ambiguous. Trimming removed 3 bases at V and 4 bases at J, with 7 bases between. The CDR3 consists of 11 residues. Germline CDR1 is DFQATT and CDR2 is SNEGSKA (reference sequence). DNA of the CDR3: TGCAGTGCTAGGGGCAGATACGAGCAGTACGTC. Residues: CSARGRYEQYV.

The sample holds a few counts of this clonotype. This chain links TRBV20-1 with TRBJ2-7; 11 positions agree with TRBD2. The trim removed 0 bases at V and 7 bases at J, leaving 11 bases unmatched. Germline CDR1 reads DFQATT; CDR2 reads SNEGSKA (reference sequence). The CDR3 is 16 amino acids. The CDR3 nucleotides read TGCAGTGCTAGAGATCCCGGGACTAGCGGTCGTGGGGAGCAGTACTTC. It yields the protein CSARDPGTSGRGEQYF.

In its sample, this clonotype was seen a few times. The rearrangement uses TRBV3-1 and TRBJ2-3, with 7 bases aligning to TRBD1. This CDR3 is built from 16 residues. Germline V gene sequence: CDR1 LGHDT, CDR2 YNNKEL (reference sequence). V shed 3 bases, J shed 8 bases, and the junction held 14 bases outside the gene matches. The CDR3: CASSHVTRQGTGTQYF. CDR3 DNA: TGTGCCAGCAGCCACGTAACTAGACAGGGTACGGGTACGCAGTATTTT.

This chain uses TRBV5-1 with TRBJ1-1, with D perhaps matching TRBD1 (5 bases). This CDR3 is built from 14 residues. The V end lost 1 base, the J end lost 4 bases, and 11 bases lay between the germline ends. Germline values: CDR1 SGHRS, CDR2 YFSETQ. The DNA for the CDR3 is TGCGCCAGCAGCTTGAGTGGGGGGGTCACTGAAGCTTTCTTT. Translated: CASSLSGGVTEAFF.

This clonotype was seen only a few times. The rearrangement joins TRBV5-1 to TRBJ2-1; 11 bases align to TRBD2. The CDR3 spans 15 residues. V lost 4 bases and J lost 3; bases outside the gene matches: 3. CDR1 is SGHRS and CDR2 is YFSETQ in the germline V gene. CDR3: CASSGGLADYNEQFF. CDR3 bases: TGCGCCAGCAGCGGGGGACTAGCGGACTACAATGAGCAGTTCTTC.

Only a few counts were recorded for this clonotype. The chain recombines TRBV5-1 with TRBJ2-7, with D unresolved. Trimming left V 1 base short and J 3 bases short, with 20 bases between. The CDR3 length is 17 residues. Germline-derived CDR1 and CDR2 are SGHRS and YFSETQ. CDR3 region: CASSLITSEVGYYEQYF. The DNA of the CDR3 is TGCGCCAGCAGCTTGATTACATCGGAAGTGGGCTACTACGAGCAGTACTTC.

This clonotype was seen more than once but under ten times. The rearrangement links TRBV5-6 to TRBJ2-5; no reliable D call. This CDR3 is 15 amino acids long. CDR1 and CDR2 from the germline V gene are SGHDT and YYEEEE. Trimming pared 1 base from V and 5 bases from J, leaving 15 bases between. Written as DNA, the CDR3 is TGTGCCAGCAGCTTGAAGTCGGGCTCGCGGGAGACCCAGTACTTC. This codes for CASSLKSGSRETQYF. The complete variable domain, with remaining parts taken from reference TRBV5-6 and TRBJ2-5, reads DAGVTQSPTHLIKTRGQQVTLRCSPKSGHDTVSWYQQALGQGPQFIFQYYEEEERQRGNFPDRFSGHQFPNYSSELNVNALLLGDSALYLCASSLKSGSRETQYFGPGTRLLVL.

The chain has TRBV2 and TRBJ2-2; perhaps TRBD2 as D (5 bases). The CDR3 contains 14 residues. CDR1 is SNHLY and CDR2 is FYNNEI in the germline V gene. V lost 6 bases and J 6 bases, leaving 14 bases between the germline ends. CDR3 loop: CASRDFHVSGELFF. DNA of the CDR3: TGTGCCAGCAGGGACTTTCACGTTTCCGGGGAGCTGTTTTTT.

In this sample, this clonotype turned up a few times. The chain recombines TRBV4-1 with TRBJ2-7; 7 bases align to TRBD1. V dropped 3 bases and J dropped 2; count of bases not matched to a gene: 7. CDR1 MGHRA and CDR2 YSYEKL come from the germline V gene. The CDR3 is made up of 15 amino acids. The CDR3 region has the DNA TGCGCCAGCAGCCAGGGACAGCCGGGGCCCTACGAGCAGTACTTC. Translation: CASSQGQPGPYEQYF.

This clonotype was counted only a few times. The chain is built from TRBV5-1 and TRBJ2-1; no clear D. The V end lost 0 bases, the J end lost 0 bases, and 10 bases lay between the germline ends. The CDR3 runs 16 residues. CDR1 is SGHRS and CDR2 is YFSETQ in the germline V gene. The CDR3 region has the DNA TGCGCCAGCAGCTTGGTCCCTATAGGCTCCTACAATGAGCAGTTCTTC. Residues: CASSLVPIGSYNEQFF. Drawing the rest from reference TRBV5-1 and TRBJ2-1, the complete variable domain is KAGVTQTPRYLIKTRGQQVTLSCSPISGHRSVSWYQQTPGQGLQFLFEYFSETQRNKGNFPGRFSGRQFSNSRSEMNVSTLELGDSALYLCASSLVPIGSYNEQFFGPGTRLTVL.

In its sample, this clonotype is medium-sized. The CDR3, as DNA: TGTGCCACCTCCGACGCGGACTTGGGATCTACCTACAATGAGCAGTTCTTC. Protein product: CATSDADLGSTYNEQFF. The chain recombines TRBV24-1 with TRBJ2-1; TRBD2 might be the D (5 bases). V was shortened by 9 bases and J by 2 bases, with 22 bases between the two germline ends. There are 17 residues in the CDR3. The V gene's germline CDR1 is KGHDR and CDR2 SFDVKD.

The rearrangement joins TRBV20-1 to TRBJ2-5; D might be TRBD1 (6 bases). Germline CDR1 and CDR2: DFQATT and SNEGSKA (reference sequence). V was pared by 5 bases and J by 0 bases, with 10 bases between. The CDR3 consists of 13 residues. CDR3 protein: CSAGRDNQETQYF. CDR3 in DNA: TGCAGTGCTGGACGGGACAACCAAGAGACCCAGTACTTC.

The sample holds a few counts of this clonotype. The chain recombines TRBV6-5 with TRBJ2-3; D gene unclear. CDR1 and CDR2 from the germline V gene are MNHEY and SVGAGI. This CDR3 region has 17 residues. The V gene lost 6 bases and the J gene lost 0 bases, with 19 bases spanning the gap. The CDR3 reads CASSYDGVRVSTDTQYF. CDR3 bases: TGTGCCAGCAGCTACGACGGAGTGAGAGTTAGCACAGATACGCAGTATTTT.

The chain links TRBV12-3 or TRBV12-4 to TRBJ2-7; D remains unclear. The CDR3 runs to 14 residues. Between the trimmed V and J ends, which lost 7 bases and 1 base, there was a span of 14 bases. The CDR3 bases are TGTGCCAGCACGTCTGGCCTTCTGTCCTACGAGCAGTACTTC. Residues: CASTSGLLSYEQYF.

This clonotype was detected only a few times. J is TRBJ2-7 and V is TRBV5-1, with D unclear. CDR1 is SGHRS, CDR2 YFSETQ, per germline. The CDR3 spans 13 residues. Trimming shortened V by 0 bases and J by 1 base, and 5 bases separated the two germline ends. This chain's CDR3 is CASSLGISYEQYF. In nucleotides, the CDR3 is TGCGCCAGCAGCTTGGGAATATCCTACGAGCAGTACTTC. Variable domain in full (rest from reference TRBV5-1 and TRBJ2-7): KAGVTQTPRYLIKTRGQQVTLSCSPISGHRSVSWYQQTPGQGLQFLFEYFSETQRNKGNFPGRFSGRQFSNSRSEMNVSTLELGDSALYLCASSLGISYEQYFGPGTRLTVT.

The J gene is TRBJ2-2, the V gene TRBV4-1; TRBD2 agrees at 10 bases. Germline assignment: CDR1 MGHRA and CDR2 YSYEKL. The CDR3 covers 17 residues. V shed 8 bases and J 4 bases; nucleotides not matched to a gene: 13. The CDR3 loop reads CASSLAGVTSRTGELFF. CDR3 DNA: TGCGCCAGCTCCCTAGCGGGAGTAACGAGTCGCACCGGGGAGCTGTTTTTT.

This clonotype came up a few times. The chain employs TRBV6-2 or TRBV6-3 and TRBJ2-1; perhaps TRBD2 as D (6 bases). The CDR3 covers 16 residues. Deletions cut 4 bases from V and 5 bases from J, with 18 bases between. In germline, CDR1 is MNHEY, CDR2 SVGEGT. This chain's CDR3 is CASSSLWRGSHNEQFF. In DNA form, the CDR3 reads TGTGCCAGCAGTTCCCTGTGGCGGGGATCCCACAATGAGCAGTTCTTC.

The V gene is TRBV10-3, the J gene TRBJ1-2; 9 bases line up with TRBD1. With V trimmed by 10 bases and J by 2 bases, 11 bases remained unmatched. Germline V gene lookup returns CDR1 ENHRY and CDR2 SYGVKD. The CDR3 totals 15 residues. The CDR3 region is CATAAGTGSNYGYTF. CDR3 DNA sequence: TGTGCCACCGCTGCCGGGACAGGGAGCAACTATGGCTACACCTTC.

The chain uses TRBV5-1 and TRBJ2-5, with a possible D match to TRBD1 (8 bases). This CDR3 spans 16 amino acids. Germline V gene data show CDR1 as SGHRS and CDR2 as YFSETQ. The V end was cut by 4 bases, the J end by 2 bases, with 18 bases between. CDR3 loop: CASSTGQGGKQETQYF. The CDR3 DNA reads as TGCGCCAGCAGCACCGGACAGGGAGGGAAGCAAGAGACCCAGTACTTC. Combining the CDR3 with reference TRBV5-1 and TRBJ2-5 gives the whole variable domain KAGVTQTPRYLIKTRGQQVTLSCSPISGHRSVSWYQQTPGQGLQFLFEYFSETQRNKGNFPGRFSGRQFSNSRSEMNVSTLELGDSALYLCASSTGQGGKQETQYFGPGTRLLVL.

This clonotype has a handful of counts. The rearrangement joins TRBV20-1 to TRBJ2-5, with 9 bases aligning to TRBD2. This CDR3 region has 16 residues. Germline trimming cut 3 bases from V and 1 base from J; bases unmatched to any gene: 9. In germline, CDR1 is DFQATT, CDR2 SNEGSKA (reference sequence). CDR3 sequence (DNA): TGCAGTGCTAGCCCGGCTAGCGGGGTCTCCCAAGAGACCCAGTACTTC. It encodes CSASPASGVSQETQYF.